A selection of T cell receptor beta chains follows, all from one sample in a study of cytomegalovirus exposure and HLA in healthy donors. The data were produced by immunoSEQ multiplex PCR, yet TCRdb's version contains in-frame clones alone and is incomplete. The sample yields 97,000 or so clones, roughly 95% seen once. Specimen: PBMCs. All receptors come from a woman younger than 30 in good health and CMV-seronegative. Each CDR3 is given with its conserved first and last residue. D genes are given only for firm matches. Rows may omit the clone size; those that give it use once, few, many or a size class.

V,D,J,size,CDR3,DNA
TRBV11-3,NA,TRBJ2-7,once,CASSNGGLYEQYF,TGTGCCAGCTCTAACGGGGGGCTTTACGAGCAGTACTTC
TRBV5-6,NA,TRBJ1-5,once,CASSLWAGSGNQPQHF,TGTGCCAGCAGCTTGTGGGCAGGTTCGGGCAATCAGCCCCAGCATTTT
TRBV18,NA,TRBJ1-2,NA,CASSPDIVEGYTF,TGTGCCAGCTCACCGGACATAGTGGAAGGCTACACCTTC
TRBV4-3,NA,TRBJ2-7,NA,CASSQEETNYEQYF,TGCGCCAGCAGCCAAGAGGAGACCAACTACGAGCAGTACTTC
TRBV7-2,TRBD1,TRBJ1-1,NA,CASSLTRGRVYTEAFF,TGTGCCAGCAGCTTAACCAGGGGGCGTGTATACACTGAAGCTTTCTTT
TRBV7-2,NA,TRBJ1-1,NA,CASSPLRNTEAFF,TGTGCCAGCAGCCCACTGAGGAACACTGAAGCTTTCTTT
TRBV6-5,NA,TRBJ1-2,NA,CASSPDSPFYGYTF,TGTGCCAGCAGCCCGGACTCGCCGTTCTATGGCTACACCTTC
TRBV7-3,TRBD1,TRBJ1-2,NA,CASSYGTGGVGYTF,TGTGCCAGCAGCTATGGGACAGGGGGCGTTGGCTACACCTTC
TRBV27,NA,TRBJ1-3,NA,CASTTGSGNTIYF,TGTGCCAGCACGACAGGCTCTGGAAACACCATATATTTT
TRBV7-9,NA,TRBJ2-1,NA,CASSSDLAWQFF,TGTGCCAGCAGCTCGGACCTAGCCTGGCAGTTCTTC
TRBV18,TRBD1,TRBJ1-2,NA,CASSTSGQGYGYTF,TGTGCCAGCTCAACCTCGGGACAGGGTTATGGCTACACCTTC
TRBV6-1,NA,TRBJ2-2,NA,CASIGGGNTGELFF,TGTGCCAGCATAGGGGGGGGAAACACCGGGGAGCTGTTTTTT
TRBV29-1,NA,TRBJ1-3,once,CSVETGVAAPGNTIYF,TGCAGCGTTGAAACGGGAGTGGCAGCCCCTGGAAACACCATATATTTT
TRBV30,NA,TRBJ2-1,NA,CAWIARRGVWVNEQFF,TGTGCCTGGATAGCCCGGAGGGGCGTGTGGGTGAATGAGCAGTTCTTC
TRBV9,NA,TRBJ2-5,NA,CASSTSRSRSGEETQYF,TGTGCCAGCAGCACGTCCAGGAGTCGGTCGGGAGAAGAGACCCAGTACTTC
TRBV4-3,NA,TRBJ2-1,few,CASSPAEPFLEQFF,TGCGCCAGCAGCCCCGCGGAGCCCTTCCTTGAGCAGTTCTTC
TRBV18,TRBD1,TRBJ1-1,NA,CASSLQGQGVEAFF,TGTGCCAGCTCACTCCAGGGACAGGGGGTTGAAGCTTTCTTT
TRBV2,NA,TRBJ2-3,NA,CASSTVASTDTQYF,TGTGCCAGCAGCACCGTAGCTAGCACAGATACGCAGTATTTT
TRBV19,NA,TRBJ2-2,NA,CASSITPPRAGELFF,TGTGCCAGTAGTATAACGCCCCCCAGGGCCGGGGAGCTGTTTTTT
TRBV30,TRBD2,TRBJ2-4,NA,CAWSGFPGLAGSSLAKNIQYF,TGTGCCTGGAGTGGCTTTCCGGGACTAGCGGGGTCTTCTCTAGCCAAAAACATTCAGTACTTC
TRBV5-4,TRBD2,TRBJ2-3,once,CASSPSGGDTQYF,TGTGCCAGCAGCCCTAGCGGAGGAGATACGCAGTATTTT
TRBV29-1,TRBD1,TRBJ2-3,NA,CSVAIDRGTDTQYF,TGCAGCGTTGCTATAGACAGGGGAACAGATACGCAGTATTTT
TRBV13,TRBD2,TRBJ2-3,NA,CASSLGSGSPDTQYF,TGTGCCAGCAGCTTAGGTAGCGGGAGTCCGGATACGCAGTATTTT
TRBV6-1,NA,TRBJ1-2,NA,CASSESLSSYGYTF,TGTGCCAGCAGTGAATCCCTTAGTAGCTATGGCTACACCTTC
TRBV27,NA,TRBJ1-2,NA,CASSLLGHPNYGYTF,TGTGCCAGCAGTTTATTGGGACATCCTAACTATGGCTACACCTTC
TRBV5-6,NA,TRBJ2-5,NA,CASSLGLPETQYF,TGTGCCAGCAGCTTGGGGCTCCCAGAGACCCAGTACTTC
TRBV6-5,NA,TRBJ1-2,NA,CASSYSAGNYGYTF,TGTGCCAGCAGTTACTCGGCAGGCAACTATGGCTACACCTTC
TRBV2,NA,TRBJ2-2,NA,CASRSASYPGELFF,TGTGCCAGCAGGTCAGCTAGCTATCCCGGGGAGCTGTTTTTT
TRBV7-7,TRBD1,TRBJ2-1,NA,CASSPGTGGYNEQFF,TGTGCTAGCAGCCCAGGGACAGGGGGCTACAATGAGCAGTTCTTC
TRBV18,TRBD1,TRBJ2-7,NA,CASSPLQGDYEQYF,TGTGCCAGCTCACCACTCCAGGGGGACTACGAGCAGTACTTC
TRBV6-5,NA,TRBJ2-7,NA,CASRRDYEQYF,TGTGCCAGCAGGAGGGACTACGAGCAGTACTTC
TRBV7-9,TRBD2,TRBJ2-1,NA,CASSLGLSGINEQFF,TGTGCCAGCAGCTTAGGGCTGAGCGGGATTAATGAGCAGTTCTTC
TRBV7-8,TRBD2,TRBJ2-5,NA,CASSFGGILQETQYF,TGTGCCAGCAGCTTCGGGGGGATTCTCCAAGAGACCCAGTACTTC
TRBV5-4,TRBD1,TRBJ1-2,NA,CASSLPAGTDYGYTF,TGTGCCAGCAGCTTGCCAGCCGGGACAGACTATGGCTACACCTTC
TRBV27,TRBD2,TRBJ2-7,NA,CASSLAGGGYEQYF,TGTGCCAGCAGTTTAGCGGGGGGAGGCTACGAGCAGTACTTC
TRBV19,TRBD2,TRBJ2-1,NA,CASSPRTSGIYNEQFF,TGTGCCAGTAGTCCTAGGACTAGCGGGATATACAATGAGCAGTTCTTC
TRBV12-5,NA,TRBJ1-3,NA,CASGWGKGVSGNTIYF,TGTGCTAGTGGTTGGGGTAAAGGGGTATCTGGAAACACCATATATTTT
TRBV27,NA,TRBJ2-7,NA,CASSLSQGPYEQYF,TGTGCCAGCAGTTTATCTCAGGGGCCCTACGAGCAGTACTTC
TRBV29-1,NA,TRBJ1-1,NA,CSVIPYNTEAFF,TGCAGCGTTATTCCCTACAACACTGAAGCTTTCTTT
TRBV4-1,TRBD1,TRBJ2-7,NA,CASSPGGQGAKQYF,TGCGCCAGCTCTCCGGGGGGACAGGGGGCGAAGCAGTACTTC
TRBV6-1,TRBD1,TRBJ1-5,NA,CAATGGNQPQHF,TGTGCCGCTACAGGGGGCAATCAGCCCCAGCATTTT
TRBV19,NA,TRBJ2-7,NA,CASSYDSSYEQYF,TGTGCCAGTAGTTATGACAGTTCCTACGAGCAGTACTTC
TRBV18,NA,TRBJ2-7,NA,CASSTGTLSYEQYF,TGTGCCAGCTCGACAGGGACTTTATCCTACGAGCAGTACTTC
TRBV4-3,TRBD1,TRBJ2-2,NA,CASRGTGGTGELFF,TGCGCCAGCAGAGGGACAGGGGGCACCGGGGAGCTGTTTTTT
TRBV7-6,NA,TRBJ1-1,NA,CASGTTRTEAFF,TGTGCCAGCGGCACCACGAGGACTGAAGCTTTCTTT
TRBV2,TRBD2,TRBJ2-5,NA,CASRAGVTSGIETQYF,TGTGCCAGCAGGGCCGGGGTGACTAGCGGGATAGAGACCCAGTACTTC
TRBV11-3,TRBD1,TRBJ2-7,NA,CASRNRTGAYEQYF,TGTGCCAGCAGAAACCGGACAGGGGCTTACGAGCAGTACTTC
TRBV25-1,NA,TRBJ1-3,NA,CASRAQTSGNTIYF,TGTGCCAGCAGGGCACAGACCTCTGGAAACACCATATATTTT
TRBV12-5,NA,TRBJ2-3,NA,CALGRDSTDTQYF,TGTGCCCTGGGGCGGGATAGCACAGATACGCAGTATTTT
TRBV6-1,NA,TRBJ2-7,NA,CASQSGVTANREQYF,TGTGCCAGCCAGTCAGGGGTGACCGCCAATCGTGAGCAGTACTTC
TRBV7-2,NA,TRBJ2-1,NA,CASSLDSSSYNEQFF,TGTGCCAGCAGCTTAGACTCGAGCTCCTACAATGAGCAGTTCTTC